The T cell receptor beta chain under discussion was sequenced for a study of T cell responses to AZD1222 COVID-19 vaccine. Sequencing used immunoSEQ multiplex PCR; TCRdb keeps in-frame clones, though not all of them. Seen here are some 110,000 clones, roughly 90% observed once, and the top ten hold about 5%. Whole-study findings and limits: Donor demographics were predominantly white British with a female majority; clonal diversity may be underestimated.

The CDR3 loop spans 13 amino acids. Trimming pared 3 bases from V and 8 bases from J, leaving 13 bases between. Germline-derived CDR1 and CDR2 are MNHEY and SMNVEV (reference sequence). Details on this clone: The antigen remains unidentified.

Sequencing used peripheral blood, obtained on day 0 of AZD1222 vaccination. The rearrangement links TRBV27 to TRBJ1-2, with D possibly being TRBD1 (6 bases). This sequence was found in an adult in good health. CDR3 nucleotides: TGTGCCAGCAGTTTTACAGGGTTAAGAGGCTACACCTTC. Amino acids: CASSFTGLRGYTF.